This TCR beta chain was recorded in a study of blood T cell repertoires in COVID-19 (dated by TCRdb to 2020 to 2021). General notes on the study: Samples from collaborators originated in the United States, Italy and Spain and spanned both the acute and convalescent phases of COVID-19. The prospective study material was composed of cDNA or gDNA derived from T cells, B-cell-depleted T cells, or PBMCs. Subjects who had been exposed to COVID-19, were actively infected with it, or had recovered from it provided the deeply sampled blood TCRbeta repertoires that made up the dataset. The repertoires were made available in a free public database intended to serve as a resource for research on the immune response to SARS-CoV-2. The samples were drawn from the first 160 participants of the ongoing ImmuneRACE study and from some 1,300 subjects provided by 6 global collaborators. Sample metadata almost always included a de-identified subject ID, COVID-19 status, age in years and sex. Where available, HLA class I and class II types were obtained from metadata supplied by the sample provider rather than from assay-based typing. Overall study outcomes, separate from this receptor: The quantity of clinical and demographic metadata differed by source and by participant and was supplied without curation.

TCRbeta CDR3 regions were amplified from genomic DNA by means of the immunoSEQ Assay, a bias-controlled multiplex PCR. The authors' pipeline ran thus. Nucleated cell counts per sample were estimated from amplification of reference gene primers within the assay. To quantify the absolute abundance of each unique TCRbeta CDR3 rearrangement, sequence reads were collapsed and filtered. For each sample, productive Simpson clonality was calculated by taking the square root of Simpson's diversity index across productive rearrangements. In its TCRdb copy, this immuneACCESS table keeps in-frame sequences only and misses some clones. Where compared with another copy, unresolved V genes explain less than half of these, and the others have no known cause. V and J calls and clone size follow that table, whereas D and trimming were derived from the DNA. The sample has about 270,000 clones on record, around 85% of them singletons. In total, the top ten clones hold about 10% of the sample.

Whole blood was collected in K2EDTA tubes by collaborating institutions according to the institutions' own protocols. For TCRbeta analysis, collaborators shipped samples as frozen whole blood, isolated PBMCs, or DNA extracted from either of those sample types. With respect to this clone: Its cognate antigen has yet to be identified. No much larger clone is present one base from it, and per-base qualities are unavailable.

After removal of 3 bases from V and 4 bases from J, the junction retains 2 bases not matched to a gene. The cysteine opens and the phenylalanine closes a CDR3 of 13 amino acids. Only the CDR3 DNA stays, 39 bases, in frame from base 1. The sequenced sample was peripheral blood. The chain links TRBV12-3 or TRBV12-4 with TRBJ1-2; 7 of the junction bases match TRBD1. This receptor was obtained from a woman between 65 and 79 years old with acute or convalescent COVID-19. The DNA reads TGTGCCAGCAGTTTGGGACAGTTCTATGGCTACACCTTC. The translation is CASSLGQFYGYTF.